A selection of T cell receptor beta chains follows, all from one sample in a study of T-cell reconstitution after alpha-beta-depleted transplantation in children. Each CDR3 protein is one row after TCRdb ran MiXCR on the PCR reads. The sample lists roughly 340,000 distinct CDR3 sequences, around 15% occurring once. This specimen was PBMCs, mostly from graft donor cells, taken 360 days after TCRalphabeta/CD19-depleted stem cell transplant. All receptors come from a male patient between 2 and 10 years old who had a stem cell transplant for acute lymphoblastic leukemia, so the T cells may come from the graft donor. Both conserved end residues are part of each CDR3. D genes are given only for firm matches. A row's size may be missing; if present it is once, few, many or a size class.

V	D	size	J	DNA	CDR3
TRBV29-1	-	few	TRBJ2-1	TGCAGCGTTGAAGATGACGGGAATGAGCAGTTCTTC	CSVEDDGNEQFF
TRBV4-3	-	few	TRBJ2-1	TGCGCCAGCAGCCAAGAGGGACTCTACAATGAGCAGTTCTTC	CASSQEGLYNEQFF
TRBV7-9	TRBD1	-	TRBJ2-7	TGTGCCAGCAGCTTAGCGCTGACAGGGTACGAGCAGTACTTC	CASSLALTGYEQYF
TRBV10-3	TRBD1	few	TRBJ2-7	TGTGCCATCAGGTCTGACAGGGGCGACTACGAGCAGTACTTC	CAIRSDRGDYEQYF
TRBV12-3/TRBV12-4	-	many	TRBJ1-2	TGTGCCAGCAGTCCCCACATGGGAGCATTCGAGGGCTATGGCTACACCTTC	CASSPHMGAFEGYGYTF
TRBV27	-	few	TRBJ2-5	TGTGCCAGCAGTTCCCCCGAAGAGACCCAGTATTTC	CASSSPEETQYF
TRBV29-1	-	few	TRBJ2-1	TGCAGCGTTGAGCGCCAGGGTGGTGAGCAGTTCTTC	CSVERQGGEQFF
TRBV5-1	-	-	TRBJ1-2	TGCGCCAGCAGCTACGGGATCGAAGATGGCTACACCTTC	CASSYGIEDGYTF
TRBV5-1	-	few	TRBJ2-7	TGCGCCAGCAGTATCTGGCAGGGGCCTTTATACGAGCAGTACTTC	CASSIWQGPLYEQYF
TRBV7-2	-	-	TRBJ2-1	TGTGCCAGCAGCTTAGAGGTGGGGGAATACGATGAGCAGTTCTTC	CASSLEVGEYDEQFF
TRBV20-1	TRBD2	few	TRBJ2-3	TGCAGTGCTAGCCACCTCAGATTAAGCGGGAGGCATAACACAGATACGCAGTATTTT	CSASHLRLSGRHNTDTQYF
TRBV5-1	-	-	TRBJ2-5	TGCGCCAGTACAGGGTGGGGAGAGACCCAGTACTTC	CASTGWGETQYF
TRBV29-1	-	many	TRBJ1-1	TGCAGCGTCGCGAGAAACACTGAAGCTTTCTTT	CSVARNTEAFF
TRBV20-1	TRBD2	-	TRBJ2-1	TGCAGTGCTTCGGGACTAGCGATTGGCAATGAGCAGTTCTTC	CSASGLAIGNEQFF
TRBV4-1	-	-	TRBJ2-5	TGCGCCAGCAGCCAATACCCGGGACAAGAGACCCAGTACTTC	CASSQYPGQETQYF
TRBV7-9	TRBD1	-	TRBJ1-4	TGTGCCAGCAGCCCGACAGGGGGGACTATGCCTAATGAAAAACTGTTTTTT	CASSPTGGTMPNEKLFF
TRBV12-3/TRBV12-4	TRBD1	-	TRBJ2-3	TGTGCCAGCAGTTCTCCGGGACAGGGGTCAGATACGCAGTATTTT	CASSSPGQGSDTQYF
TRBV4-2	TRBD2	-	TRBJ2-2	TGTGCCAGCAGCCAACCAAACGTCCCGGGACTAGCGGGGACGAACACCGGGGAGCTGTTTTTT	CASSQPNVPGLAGTNTGELFF
TRBV15	-	-	TRBJ2-2	TGTGCCACCAGCAGAGATTTTAGTAGGGAGCTGTTTTTT	CATSRDFSRELFF
TRBV28	TRBD2	-	TRBJ2-3	TGTGCCAGCAGTTTAGGAGCGGGACCAATCACAGATACGCAGTATTTT	CASSLGAGPITDTQYF
TRBV5-1	TRBD2	few	TRBJ2-7	TGCGCCAGCAGCCACCGACTAGCGGGAGACTACGAGCAGTACTTC	CASSHRLAGDYEQYF
TRBV2	-	-	TRBJ2-7	TGTGCCAGCAGTGAAGGGCCAGGGGGGACGGGATACGAGCAGTACTTC	CASSEGPGGTGYEQYF